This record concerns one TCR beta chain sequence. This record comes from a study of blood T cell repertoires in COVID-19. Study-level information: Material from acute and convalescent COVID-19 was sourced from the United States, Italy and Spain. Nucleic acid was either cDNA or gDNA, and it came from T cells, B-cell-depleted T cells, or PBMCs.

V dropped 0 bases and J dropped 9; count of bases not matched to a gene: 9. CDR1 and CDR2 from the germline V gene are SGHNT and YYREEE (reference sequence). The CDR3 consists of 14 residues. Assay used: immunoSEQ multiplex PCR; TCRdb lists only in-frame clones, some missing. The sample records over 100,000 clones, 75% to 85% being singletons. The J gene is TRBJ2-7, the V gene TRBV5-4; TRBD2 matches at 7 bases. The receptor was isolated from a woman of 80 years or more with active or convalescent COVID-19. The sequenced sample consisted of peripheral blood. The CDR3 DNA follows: TGTGCCAGCAGCTTGGCCCCTAGCGGTGCACGGCAGTACTTC. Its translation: CASSLAPSGARQYF.